One and the same sample provided the 14 T cell receptor beta chains below, sequenced in a study of identifying expanded T cells in peripheral blood. Assay: immunoSEQ multiplex PCR; the TCRdb copy retains only in-frame clones and omits some. The table records about 100,000 clones, around 88% of them present only once. The specimen was blood. Source of these receptors: a person aged 18 to 75 in good health.

V is TRBV2 and J is TRBJ1-5, with 10 bases aligning to TRBD1. This CDR3 is 13 amino acids long. Per the germline V gene, CDR1 is SNHLY and CDR2 is FYNNEI. After removal of 8 bases from V and 5 bases from J, the junction contained 3 bases not matched to a gene. The CDR3 nucleotides read TGTGCCAGCGGACAGGGGGAATATCAGCCCCAGCATTTT. This gives the protein CASGQGEYQPQHF.

The chain is built from TRBV6-5 and TRBJ1-1; 7 bases map to TRBD1. The CDR3 totals 15 residues. V was clipped by 5 bases and J by 1 base; unmatched bases: 7. CDR1 is MNHEY and CDR2 is SVGAGI in the germline V gene. The CDR3 protein is CASSTWDSTNTEAFF. The CDR3 bases are TGTGCCAGCAGTACCTGGGACAGTACGAACACTGAAGCTTTCTTT.

This clone was seen a few times. CDR3 protein: CASSFGGMETEAFF. The DNA of the CDR3 is TGTGCCAGCAGCTTTGGAGGCATGGAAACTGAAGCTTTCTTT. The chain joins TRBV7-9 to TRBJ1-1; no clear D gene. The germline V gene has CDR1 SEHNR and CDR2 FQNEAQ (reference sequence). V dropped 3 bases and J dropped 5 bases, with 13 bases sitting between them. There are 14 residues in the CDR3.

The chain is built from TRBV7-6 and TRBJ1-1; D is unclear. V lost 2 bases, J lost 5 bases, and 9 bases lay in between. The germline gives CDR1 SGHVS, CDR2 FNYEAQ. This CDR3 comprises 13 residues. The CDR3 nucleotides are TGTGCCAGCAGCTTAAACCGCGGGACTGAAGCTTTCTTT. Translated, it gives CASSLNRGTEAFF.

The gene calls are TRBV11-2 and TRBJ2-3, with unresolved D. The germline V and J ends were trimmed by 0 bases and 4 bases, with 8 bases remaining between them. The CDR3 consists of 14 residues. Germline CDR1 reads SGHAT; CDR2 reads FQNNGV. CDR3 residues: CASSLEPGADTQYF. CDR3 nucleotides: TGTGCCAGCAGCTTAGAACCCGGCGCAGATACGCAGTATTTT.

This clone appeared a few times. The V and J genes are TRBV5-6 and TRBJ2-2; no definite D call. Per the germline V gene, CDR1 is SGHDT and CDR2 is YYEEEE. This CDR3 region has 16 residues. Trimming removed 2 bases from V and 4 bases from J, with 15 bases in between. CDR3 nucleotide sequence: TGTGCCAGCAGCTTTACCGACCACCCAGCCACCGGGGAGCTGTTTTTT. Translation gives CASSFTDHPATGELFF.

V is TRBV2 and J is TRBJ2-5; D unclear. The CDR3 covers 16 residues. V was pared by 5 bases and J by 4 bases, with 20 bases between. Germline V gene lookup returns CDR1 SNHLY and CDR2 FYNNEI. CDR3 sequence (DNA): TGTGCCAGCAGTCCTCAACTTGATGTTTTCTCAGAGACCCAGTACTTC. Residues: CASSPQLDVFSETQYF.

The chain is built from TRBV6-6 and TRBJ1-6; no firm D call. CDR1 and CDR2 (germline): MNHNY, SVGAGI (reference sequence). This CDR3 is 15 amino acids long. V lost 8 bases and J 8 bases, leaving 19 bases between the germline ends. The DNA of the CDR3 is TGTGCCAGCGGGCCCCGTTCCCCACGGGATTCACCCCTCCACTTT. It encodes CASGPRSPRDSPLHF.

The chain links TRBV19 to TRBJ1-6, with 8 bases fitting TRBD1. Per germline, CDR1 LNHDA and CDR2 SQIVND (reference sequence). With V trimmed by 5 bases and J by 5 bases, 8 bases remained unmatched. CDR3 length equals 16 residues. In DNA, the CDR3 is TGTGCCAGTAGTCCAATAGGACAGGGCAATAATTCACCCCTCCACTTT. It yields the protein CASSPIGQGNNSPLHF.

The V call is TRBV5-1, the J call TRBJ1-3; no clear D gene. The CDR3 spans 14 residues. V lost 7 bases and J 0 bases, leaving 11 bases between the germline ends. CDR1 and CDR2 (germline): SGHRS, YFSETQ. The CDR3 nucleotides are TGCGCCAGCGGTGATAACAACTCTGGAAACACCATATATTTT. Translation gives CASGDNNSGNTIYF.

This chain links TRBV10-1 with TRBJ1-2, with TRBD1 as a possible D gene (5 bases). Germline CDR1 and CDR2: WNHNN and SYGVQD (reference sequence). Between the trimmed V and J ends, which lost 5 bases and 2 bases, there was a span of 9 bases. The CDR3 is made up of 13 amino acids. This CDR3 reads CASSFDRNYGYTF. In DNA form, the CDR3 reads TGCGCCAGCAGTTTCGACAGAAACTATGGCTACACCTTC.

The chain uses TRBV4-3 and TRBJ1-3; no definite D call. Trimming left V 1 base short and J 0 bases short, with 10 bases between. The CDR3 is 16 amino acids. Germline V CDR1 and CDR2: LGHNA, YSLEER. CDR3 sequence: CASSQGPIYSGNTIYF. CDR3 DNA sequence: TGCGCCAGCAGCCAAGGTCCGATCTACTCTGGAAACACCATATATTTT.

The chain is built from TRBV2 and TRBJ2-7; TRBD1 agrees at 7 bases. The junction had 10 bases not matched to a gene; V was cut back by 6 bases and J by 2 bases. The germline V gene has CDR1 SNHLY and CDR2 FYNNEI. The CDR3 spans 15 residues. The CDR3 here is CASRIDRVEAYEQYF. For the CDR3, the DNA is TGTGCCAGCAGAATAGACAGGGTCGAGGCCTACGAGCAGTACTTC.

This rearrangement joins TRBV7-9 to TRBJ1-4; TRBD1 matches at 7 bases. CDR3 size: 16 residues. Germline lookup yields CDR1 SEHNR and CDR2 FQNEAQ (reference sequence). V gave up 0 bases and J gave up 8 bases; unmatched junction bases: 9. CDR3: CASSLAWWTGNEKLFF. CDR3 nucleotides: TGTGCCAGCAGCTTAGCCTGGTGGACAGGAAACGAAAAACTGTTTTTT.